This T cell receptor beta chain is from a study of HIV-infected patients and healthy controls. TCRdb processed the 5' RACE reads anew with MiXCR; each CDR3 protein has one entry. This table has around 18,000 distinct CDR3 sequences, roughly 15% appearing once. V dropped 0 bases and J dropped 11 bases, with 15 bases sitting between them. The CDR3 covers 14 residues. CDR1 is SGHNT and CDR2 is YYREEE in the germline V gene (reference sequence). The chain has TRBV5-4 and TRBJ2-4; D uncertain. This receptor was identified in a human donor in good health. The sequencing input was CD8+ T cells from blood. CDR3 coding DNA: TGTGCCAGCAGCTTGGCCGAGGAAGCGACGGTTCAGTACTTC. Its protein product is CASSLAEEATVQYF.